A selection of T cell receptor beta chains follows, all from one sample in a study of blood T cell repertoires in COVID-19. Repertoires were generated with immunoSEQ multiplex PCR, while TCRdb's copy carries only in-frame clones and drops some. Here the sample spans 150,000 or so clones, 85% to 95% being singletons. Sequenced material: peripheral blood. These receptors were taken from a woman aged 55-69 years with COVID-19, enrolled during active disease. The CDR3 runs from the conserved cysteine through the conserved F or W. The D gene is left open where the match is weak. The listing skips clone size in some rows; elsewhere it reads once, few, many or a size class.

CDR3	DNA	D	V	J	size
CASSLSGRQPQHF	TGTGCCAGCAGCTTGTCTGGGCGTCAGCCCCAGCATTTT	.	TRBV5-4	TRBJ1-5	few
CASSLVGGSYNEQFF	TGCGCCAGCAGCTTGGTCGGGGGCTCCTACAATGAGCAGTTCTTC	.	TRBV5-1	TRBJ2-1	.
CASSYRGLASDTQYF	TGTGCCAGCAGTTACAGGGGACTAGCCTCAGATACGCAGTATTTT	TRBD2	TRBV6-5	TRBJ2-3	.
CASSTGAGGQPQHF	TGTGCCAGCAGCACTGGGGCAGGGGGGCAGCCCCAGCATTTT	TRBD1	TRBV5-5	TRBJ1-5	.
CATRGPNTEAFF	TGTGCCACCAGGGGGCCGAACACTGAAGCTTTCTTT	TRBD1	TRBV2	TRBJ1-1	.
CATRTGSTQGTEAFF	TGTGCCACCCGGACAGGATCTACTCAGGGCACTGAAGCTTTCTTT	TRBD1	TRBV24-1	TRBJ1-1	.
CASTYRVGGYTF	TGTGCCAGCACCTACAGGGTAGGCGGCTACACCTTC	.	TRBV2	TRBJ1-2	.
CASSYSGTGKNEKLFF	TGTGCCAGCAGTTACTCGGGAACAGGGAAGAACGAAAAACTGTTTTTT	.	TRBV6-5	TRBJ1-4	.
CASSPATRAYNEQFF	TGTGCCAGCAGCCCCGCCACCCGAGCCTACAATGAGCAGTTCTTC	.	TRBV6-2/TRBV6-3	TRBJ2-1	.
CASSRRTSGGPTDTQYF	TGTGCCAGCAGCAGAAGGACTAGCGGGGGACCCACAGATACGCAGTATTTT	TRBD2	TRBV7-2	TRBJ2-3	.
CASLPGKTNEHTEAFF	TGTGCTAGTTTACCAGGGAAGACGAACGAGCACACTGAAGCTTTCTTT	.	TRBV6-4	TRBJ1-1	.
CASSGTGGNQPQHF	TGTGCCAGTAGCGGGACAGGAGGCAATCAGCCCCAGCATTTT	TRBD1	TRBV19	TRBJ1-5	.
CASSLGATGGNEQFF	TGTGCCAGCAGTTTGGGGGCTACCGGTGGCAATGAGCAGTTCTTC	.	TRBV28	TRBJ2-1	.
CASSPISDRPSSYEQYF	TGTGCCAGCAGCCCGATCAGCGACAGGCCAAGCTCCTACGAGCAGTACTTC	.	TRBV7-9	TRBJ2-7	.
CASQDRLNTEAFF	TGTGCCAGTCAGGACAGGTTGAACACTGAAGCTTTCTTT	TRBD1	TRBV19	TRBJ1-1	few
CASSQEAGYNEQFF	TGCGCCAGCAGCCAAGAGGCGGGGTACAATGAGCAGTTCTTC	.	TRBV4-1	TRBJ2-1	.
CASSSTATGNTIYF	TGTGCCAGCTCATCTACTGCAACTGGAAACACCATATATTTT	.	TRBV18	TRBJ1-3	.
CASSGGGGNQPQHF	TGTGCCAGCAGCGGGGGAGGAGGTAATCAGCCCCAGCATTTT	.	TRBV7-2	TRBJ1-5	.
CASSGQGLPDTQYF	TGTGCCAGCAGTGGGCAGGGGCTTCCAGATACGCAGTATTTT	.	TRBV2	TRBJ2-3	.
CASSFENRGGDGYTF	TGTGCCAGCAGCTTTGAGAACAGGGGAGGCGATGGCTACACCTTC	TRBD1	TRBV5-4	TRBJ1-2	.
CATSESGRAGELFF	TGTGCCACCAGTGAGTCAGGGAGGGCCGGGGAGCTGTTTTTT	TRBD2	TRBV24-1	TRBJ2-2	.
CASSLGGGGQAIYGYTF	TGTGCCAGCAGCTTAGGGGGAGGTGGACAGGCAATCTATGGCTACACCTTC	TRBD1	TRBV7-2	TRBJ1-2	.
CASSLERWQYGNSPLHF	TGTGCCAGCAGCTTAGAGAGGTGGCAGTATGGTAATTCACCCCTCCACTTT	.	TRBV11-2	TRBJ1-6	.
CASSLDSLGSNQPQHF	TGCGCCAGCAGCTTGGACTCCCTCGGGAGCAATCAGCCCCAGCATTTT	.	TRBV5-1	TRBJ1-5	.
CASSPGGVRRVVEYF	TGCGCCAGCAGCCCAGGAGGGGTACGGAGAGTAGTTGAGTATTTT	.	TRBV4-3	TRBJ2-3	.
CASGFVFSNYGYTF	TGTGCTAGTGGTTTCGTGTTCAGTAACTATGGCTACACCTTC	.	TRBV12-5	TRBJ1-2	.
CASSQGPANSYEQYF	TGTGCCAGCAGCCAAGGACCAGCGAACTCCTACGAGCAGTACTTC	.	TRBV3-1/TRBV3-2	TRBJ2-7	.
CASSETRGGQPQHF	TGTGCCAGCAGTGAAACGAGGGGGGGTCAGCCCCAGCATTTT	.	TRBV2	TRBJ1-5	.
CASSLIWALDTQYF	TGTGCCAGCAGTTTAATCTGGGCCCTTGATACGCAGTATTTT	.	TRBV27	TRBJ2-3	.
CASSQGETEAFF	TGTGCCAGCAGCCAAGGAGAGACTGAAGCTTTCTTT	.	TRBV6-2/TRBV6-3	TRBJ1-1	.
CAISERGIGTDTQYF	TGTGCCATCAGTGAGAGGGGTATTGGCACAGATACGCAGTATTTT	.	TRBV10-3	TRBJ2-3	once
CSVRTGTGVTGELFF	TGCAGCGTTCGGACCGGGACAGGGGTCACCGGGGAGCTGTTTTTT	TRBD1	TRBV29-1	TRBJ2-2	once
CASSPGQVSSGNTIYF	TGTGCCAGCAGCCCGGGACAGGTTAGCTCTGGAAACACCATATATTTT	TRBD1	TRBV7-6	TRBJ1-3	.
CASSLGGGHPNGPQHF	TGTGCCAGCAGCTTAGGTGGCGGGCATCCCAACGGGCCCCAGCATTTT	.	TRBV13	TRBJ1-5	few
CASGGGPQPQHF	TGTGCCAGCGGGGGAGGGCCTCAGCCCCAGCATTTT	.	TRBV3-1/TRBV3-2	TRBJ1-5	.
CASSQGHGTGGDEAFF	TGTGCCAGCAGCCAGGGACATGGGACAGGGGGCGACGAAGCTTTCTTT	TRBD1	TRBV4-2	TRBJ1-1	.
CASSYEPPGQGTYSTDTQYF	TGTGCCAGCAGTTATGAACCCCCGGGACAGGGGACCTATAGCACAGATACGCAGTATTTT	TRBD1	TRBV27	TRBJ2-3	.
CASSLGKLGTLTGELFF	TGTGCCAGCAGCTTAGGAAAATTAGGGACATTGACCGGGGAGCTGTTTTTT	.	TRBV13	TRBJ2-2	.
CASSLEPGNTIYF	TGCGCCAGCAGCTTGGAGCCTGGAAACACCATATATTTT	.	TRBV5-1	TRBJ1-3	.
CASGGTTNEKLFF	TGTGCCAGCGGGGGGACAACTAATGAAAAACTGTTTTTT	.	TRBV9	TRBJ1-4	.
CASSAFSGGQNNEQFF	TGTGCCAGCAGCGCCTTTAGCGGGGGGCAAAACAATGAGCAGTTCTTC	TRBD2	TRBV7-3	TRBJ2-1	.
CASSQASVNTEAFF	TGTGCCAGCAGCCAAGCTAGCGTGAACACTGAAGCTTTCTTT	.	TRBV3-1/TRBV3-2	TRBJ1-1	.
CASSFSPDYGYTF	TGTGCCAGCAGCTTCTCGCCAGACTATGGCTACACCTTC	.	TRBV5-5	TRBJ1-2	.
CASSVPSFSGNTIYF	TGTGCCAGCAGTGTCCCGAGCTTTTCTGGAAACACCATATATTTT	.	TRBV2	TRBJ1-3	.
CAWSRKDRIGSEQYF	TGTGCCTGGAGTAGAAAGGACAGGATAGGGTCCGAGCAGTACTTC	TRBD1	TRBV30	TRBJ2-7	.
CASSAQAPNSPLHF	TGTGCCAGCAGTGCTCAAGCGCCGAATTCACCCCTCCACTTT	.	TRBV2	TRBJ1-6	.
CASSSSGGGYTF	TGTGCCAGCAGCTCCTCAGGGGGCGGCTACACCTTC	TRBD1	TRBV13	TRBJ1-2	.
CASSPPGLLNTEAFF	TGTGCCAGCAGCCCCCCTGGGCTTTTGAACACTGAAGCTTTCTTT	.	TRBV6-5	TRBJ1-1	.
CASSLQASGNTIYF	TGTGCCAGCAGCTTACAGGCCTCTGGAAACACCATATATTTT	.	TRBV7-2	TRBJ1-3	.
CSVDTTGTNTEAFF	TGCAGCGTCGATACGACAGGGACGAACACTGAAGCTTTCTTT	TRBD1	TRBV29-1	TRBJ1-1	.
CASSQEGSGDYEQYF	TGCGCCAGCAGCCAAGAGGGATCAGGGGACTACGAGCAGTACTTC	.	TRBV4-1	TRBJ2-7	.
CAWSVGVNRGLSYEQYF	TGTGCCTGGAGTGTAGGCGTTAACAGGGGGCTATCCTACGAGCAGTACTTC	TRBD1	TRBV30	TRBJ2-7	.